One sample yielded the 19 T cell receptor beta chains listed below, sequenced in a study of identical twins. Via MiXCR, TCRdb re-called the 5' RACE reads, giving one row per CDR3 protein. The repertoire consists of 310,000 or so distinct CDR3 sequences, with about 8.1% occurring once and the leading ten covering over 2%. This sample was also put to use in a study of yellow fever vaccine responses in identical twins.

Sequenced: memory (CD45RO+) T cells sorted from blood. These receptors were collected from a woman in her late teens or twenties in good health.

The rearrangement links TRBV10-3 to TRBJ1-1; D is unclear. The V gene's germline CDR1 is ENHRY and CDR2 SYGVKD. Trimming left V 5 bases short and J 0 bases short, with 7 bases between. The CDR3 runs 13 residues. The CDR3 DNA reads TGTGCCATCAGTTCGGGGATGAACACTGAAGCTTTCTTT. Translation gives CAISSGMNTEAFF.

The chain employs TRBV27 and TRBJ2-3, with a tentative D call TRBD1 (6 bases). Trimming stripped 2 bases from V and 0 bases from J, with 12 bases between. Germline V gene sequence: CDR1 MNHEY, CDR2 SMNVEV (reference sequence). CDR3 length equals 16 residues. The CDR3 nucleotides read TGTGCCAGCAGTTTACGACGGACAGTTAGCACAGATACGCAGTATTTT. Its protein product is CASSLRRTVSTDTQYF.

The chain is built from TRBV29-1 and TRBJ2-1, with a tentative D call TRBD1 (6 bases). CDR3 length: 12 amino acids. Per germline, CDR1 SQVTM and CDR2 ANQGSEA. The V end was cut by 5 bases, the J end by 6 bases, with 11 bases between. The CDR3 nucleotides are TGCAGCGTTCGAACAGGGAGCAATGAGCAGTTCTTC. Protein: CSVRTGSNEQFF.

The V gene is TRBV6-1, the J gene TRBJ2-3; TRBD2 agrees at 10 bases. V lost 4 bases and J lost 2; bases outside the gene matches: 6. The CDR3 loop spans 16 amino acids. Germline assignment: CDR1 MNHNS and CDR2 SASEGT. As DNA, the CDR3 is TGTGCCAGCAGTGCCCGGACTAGCGGATACACAGATACGCAGTATTTT. It encodes CASSARTSGYTDTQYF.

The genes are TRBV4-1 and TRBJ2-1; 10 bases are a match to TRBD2. The CDR3 is 16 amino acids. Germline V lookup: CDR1 MGHRA, CDR2 YSYEKL. V lost 2 bases and J lost 4; bases outside the gene matches: 5. DNA of the CDR3: TGCGCCAGCAGCCAACACGAACTAGCGGGGTACAATGAGCAGTTCTTC. Its translation is CASSQHELAGYNEQFF.

This clonotype was found many times. The chain uses TRBV6-4 and TRBJ1-1; D gene ambiguous. The length of the CDR3 is 13 residues. The V and J ends lost 2 bases and 0 bases respectively, with 4 bases between them. Germline V gives CDR1 MRHNA, CDR2 SNTAGT. The CDR3 spells CASSDSMNTEAFF. The CDR3 DNA follows: TGTGCCAGCAGTGACAGCATGAACACTGAAGCTTTCTTT.

The V call is TRBV5-1, the J call TRBJ2-3; no firm D call. Between the trimmed V and J ends, which lost 2 bases and 5 bases, there was a span of 9 bases. CDR3 length equals 13 residues. Germline CDR1 reads SGHRS; CDR2 reads YFSETQ. As DNA, the CDR3 is TGCGCCAGCAGCTTAAGCTCGGGAGATACGCAGTATTTT. Amino acid sequence: CASSLSSGDTQYF.

This clonotype occurred a few times. V gene TRBV6-1 combines with J gene TRBJ1-5; weak D call: TRBD1 (5 bases). Between the trimmed V and J ends, which lost 7 bases and 1 base, there was a span of 14 bases. Looked up from germline, CDR1 is MNHNS and CDR2 is SASEGT. The CDR3 spans 15 residues. The CDR3 loop is CASITWGESNQPQHF. CDR3 sequence (DNA): TGTGCCAGCATAACGTGGGGGGAGAGCAATCAGCCCCAGCATTTT.

The V and J genes are TRBV20-1 and TRBJ2-1; 7 bases are a match to TRBD2. V was pared by 6 bases and J by 6 bases, with 5 bases of the junction left unmatched. CDR3 length: 12 amino acids. From germline, CDR1 is DFQATT and CDR2 SNEGSKA (reference sequence). The CDR3 is CSAPSGVNEQFF. The CDR3 DNA follows: TGCAGTGCCCCGAGCGGGGTCAATGAGCAGTTCTTC.

In this sample, this clonotype turned up once. The V call is TRBV21-1, the J call TRBJ2-3; the table's D call, TRBD1, has no DNA check behind it. TRBV21-1 is a pseudogene segment. This CDR3 spans 17 amino acids. Written as DNA, the CDR3 is TGTGCCAGCAGCAGCCTAAACTGGTCGGGGGGCACAGATACGCAGTATTTT. Encoded protein: CASSSLNWSGGTDTQYF.

This sequence joins TRBV6-5 and TRBJ1-2, with a tentative D call TRBD1 (6 bases). The germline V gene encodes CDR1 MNHEY and CDR2 SVGAGI. The CDR3 has 15 residues. Deletions cut 0 bases from V and 1 base from J, with 9 bases between. The CDR3 bases are TGTGCCAGCAGTTACTCGGGCAGGGGTAACTATGGCTACACCTTC. Amino acid sequence: CASSYSGRGNYGYTF.

V and J are TRBV20-1 and TRBJ2-1; 7 nucleotides agree with TRBD2. Unmatched junction bases numbered 7, after V lost 3 bases and J lost 5 bases. Per the germline V gene, CDR1 is DFQATT and CDR2 is SNEGSKA (reference sequence). The CDR3 is 14 residues long. In nucleotides, the CDR3 is TGCAGTGCTAGCAGACTGAGCGGGGACAATGAGCAGTTCTTC. Protein sequence: CSASRLSGDNEQFF.

A few counts support this clonotype. Mismatch with germline at one junction end may stem from a read error. This rearrangement joins TRBV20-1 to TRBJ2-2; 10 bases fit TRBD2. Germline-derived CDR1 and CDR2 are DFQATT and SNEGSKA (reference sequence). CDR3 length: 17 residues. The CDR3: CCARQAGTSVYTGELFF. In DNA form, the CDR3 reads TGCTGTGCTAGACAAGCCGGGACTAGCGTTTACACCGGGGAGCTGTTTTTT.

This clonotype was detected many times. The chain employs TRBV24-1 and TRBJ2-2; 7 bases line up with TRBD1. Looked up from germline, CDR1 is KGHDR and CDR2 is SFDVKD. Losses at the gene ends were 5 bases for V and 6 bases for J; bases not matched to a gene: 8. The CDR3 sequence is 15 residues long. CDR3 coding DNA: TGTGCCACCAGTGGCCGAGACAGGGTCGCCGGGGAGCTGTTTTTT. It translates to CATSGRDRVAGELFF.

The V call is TRBV19, the J call TRBJ2-1; D gene uncertain. This CDR3 has 17 residues. Looked up from germline, CDR1 is LNHDA and CDR2 is SQIVND (reference sequence). The V and J ends lost 0 bases and 5 bases respectively, with 17 bases between them. DNA for the CDR3: TGTGCCAGTAGTATAGATCCCGCCTCTAGGACGAACAATGAGCAGTTCTTC. As protein: CASSIDPASRTNNEQFF.

V and J are TRBV10-3 and TRBJ2-2, with unresolved D. This CDR3 comprises 15 residues. V lost 2 bases to trimming and J lost 1 base, with 8 bases between them. Looked up from germline, CDR1 is ENHRY and CDR2 is SYGVKD. The CDR3 DNA is TGTGCCATCAGTGAGCTCTGGGGGAACACCGGGGAGCTGTTTTTT. This translates into CAISELWGNTGELFF.

This clonotype was seen a few times. The J gene is TRBJ2-1, the V gene TRBV21-1; the table assigns TRBD1, which was not confirmed against the DNA. TRBV21-1 is a documented pseudogene. The CDR3 has 18 residues. The DNA of the CDR3 is TGTGCCAGCAGCAAATCCGGGAGCTTGGGAGCAGGGGACAATGAGCAGTTCTTC. Residues: CASSKSGSLGAGDNEQFF.

This clonotype occurred a few times. The J gene is TRBJ1-2, the V gene TRBV6-4; D not certain. This CDR3 contains 14 residues. Between the trimmed V and J ends, which lost 0 bases and 5 bases, there was a span of 10 bases. The germline V gene has CDR1 MRHNA and CDR2 SNTAGT. As DNA, the CDR3 is TGTGCCAGCAGTGACTCGAGCGGGATATATGGCTACACCTTC. Encoded protein: CASSDSSGIYGYTF.

This clonotype occurred many times. Here the CDR3 reads CASSQDLLDSYEQYF. DNA of the CDR3: TGTGCCAGCAGCCAAGATCTGCTGGACTCCTACGAGCAGTACTTC. The chain recombines TRBV3-1 with TRBJ2-7; D gene uncertain. V lost 0 bases and J lost 0, with 9 bases in between. The CDR3 is 15 residues long. Germline V CDR1 and CDR2: LGHDT, YNNKEL (reference sequence).